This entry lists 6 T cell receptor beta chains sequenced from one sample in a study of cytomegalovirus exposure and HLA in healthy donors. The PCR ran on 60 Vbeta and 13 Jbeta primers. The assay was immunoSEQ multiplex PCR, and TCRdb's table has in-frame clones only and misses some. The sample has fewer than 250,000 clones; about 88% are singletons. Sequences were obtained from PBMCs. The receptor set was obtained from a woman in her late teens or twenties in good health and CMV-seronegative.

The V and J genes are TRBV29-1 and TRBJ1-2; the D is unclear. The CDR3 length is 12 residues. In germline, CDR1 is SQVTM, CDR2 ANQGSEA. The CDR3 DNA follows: TGCGGAGAGGTCCCACCCCTCTATGGCTACACCTTC. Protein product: CGEVPPLYGYTF.

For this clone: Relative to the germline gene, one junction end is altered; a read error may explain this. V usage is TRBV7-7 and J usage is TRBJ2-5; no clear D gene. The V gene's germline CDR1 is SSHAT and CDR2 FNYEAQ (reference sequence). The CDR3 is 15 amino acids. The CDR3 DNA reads TGTGCTAGCAGCTTAGCCCTCGCGAATAAAGAGACCCAGTACTTC. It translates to CASSLALANKETQYF.

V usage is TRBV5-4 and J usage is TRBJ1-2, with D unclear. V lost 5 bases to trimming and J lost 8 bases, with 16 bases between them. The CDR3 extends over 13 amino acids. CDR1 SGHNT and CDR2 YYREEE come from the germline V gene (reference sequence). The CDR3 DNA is TGTGCCAGCAGTGCCTTTGCGACATACGGCTACACCTTC. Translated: CASSAFATYGYTF.

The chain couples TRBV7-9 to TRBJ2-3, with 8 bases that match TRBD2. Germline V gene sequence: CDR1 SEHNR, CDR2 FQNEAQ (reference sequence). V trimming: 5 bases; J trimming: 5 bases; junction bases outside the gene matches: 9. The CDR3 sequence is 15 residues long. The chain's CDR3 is CASSPLSGGRDTQYF. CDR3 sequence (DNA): TGTGCCAGCAGCCCCCTCAGCGGGGGCCGAGATACGCAGTATTTT.

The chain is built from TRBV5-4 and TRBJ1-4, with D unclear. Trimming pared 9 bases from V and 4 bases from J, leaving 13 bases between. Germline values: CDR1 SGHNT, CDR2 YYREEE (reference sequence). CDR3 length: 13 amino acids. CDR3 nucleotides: TGTGCCACGCGGGCGTGGGGTAATGAAAAACTGTTTTTT. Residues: CATRAWGNEKLFF.

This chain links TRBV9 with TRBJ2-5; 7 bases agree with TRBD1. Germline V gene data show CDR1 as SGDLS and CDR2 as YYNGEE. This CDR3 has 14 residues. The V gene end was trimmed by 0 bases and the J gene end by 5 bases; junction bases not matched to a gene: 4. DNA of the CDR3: TGTGCCAGCAGCGTAGCAGTCAGGGGGGAGACCCAGTACTTC. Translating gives CASSVAVRGETQYF.